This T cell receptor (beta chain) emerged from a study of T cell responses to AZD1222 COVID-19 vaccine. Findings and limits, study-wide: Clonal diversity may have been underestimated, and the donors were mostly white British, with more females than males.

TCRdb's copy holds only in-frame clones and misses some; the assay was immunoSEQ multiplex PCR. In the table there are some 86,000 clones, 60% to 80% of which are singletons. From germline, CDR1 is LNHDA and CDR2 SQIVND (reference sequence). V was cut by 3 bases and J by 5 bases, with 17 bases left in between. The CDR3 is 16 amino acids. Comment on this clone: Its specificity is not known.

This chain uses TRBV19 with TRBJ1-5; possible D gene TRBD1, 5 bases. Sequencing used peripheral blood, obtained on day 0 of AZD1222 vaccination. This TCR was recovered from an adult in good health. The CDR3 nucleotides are TGTGCCAGTAGTATTTATGGTGAGGGGAAGGATCAGCCCCAGCATTTT. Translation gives CASSIYGEGKDQPQHF. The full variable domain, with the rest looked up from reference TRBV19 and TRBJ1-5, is DGGITQSPKYLFRKEGQNVTLSCEQNLNHDAMYWYRQDPGQGLRLIYYSQIVNDFQKGDIAEGYSVSREKKESFPLTVTSAQKNPTAFYLCASSIYGEGKDQPQHFGDGTRLSIL.